This TCR beta chain originates from a study of response to subunit inactivated influenza vaccine. One entry per CDR3 protein results from TCRdb running MiXCR on the RT-PCR reads. Among 550,000 to 650,000 distinct CDR3 sequences listed, about 10% were seen once. CDR3 size: 14 residues. The germline gives CDR1 DFQATT, CDR2 SNEGSKA (reference sequence). V was pared by 2 bases and J by 0 bases, with 9 bases between. Overall study results and limits: The authors suggested that every seasonal influenza vaccination recruits few new T cells.

This clonotype was observed a handful of times. Its antigen remains unidentified. This material consisted of PBMCs from blood, taken on the day of vaccination. The chain links TRBV20-1 to TRBJ2-3; D ambiguous. The TCR was taken from a man aged 45-60 years who received an inactivated influenza vaccine. The chain's CDR3 is CSARLALSTDTQYF. The CDR3 bases are TGCAGTGCTAGATTGGCGCTGAGCACAGATACGCAGTATTTT.